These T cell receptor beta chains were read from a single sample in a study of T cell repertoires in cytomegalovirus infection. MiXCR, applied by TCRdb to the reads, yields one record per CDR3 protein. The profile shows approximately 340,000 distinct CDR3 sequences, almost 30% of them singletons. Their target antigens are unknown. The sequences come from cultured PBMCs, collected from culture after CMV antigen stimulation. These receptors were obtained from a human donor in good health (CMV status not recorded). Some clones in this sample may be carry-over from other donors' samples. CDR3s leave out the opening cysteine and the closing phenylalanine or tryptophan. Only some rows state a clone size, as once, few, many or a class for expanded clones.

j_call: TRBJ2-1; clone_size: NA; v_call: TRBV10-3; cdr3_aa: AILPGGTDNEQF
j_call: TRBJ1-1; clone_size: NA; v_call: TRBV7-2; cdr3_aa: ASSFPGGETEAF
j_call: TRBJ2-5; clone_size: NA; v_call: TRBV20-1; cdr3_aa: SAPRTGEGARETQY
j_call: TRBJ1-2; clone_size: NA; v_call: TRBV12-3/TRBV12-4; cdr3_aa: ASSKQGRGYT
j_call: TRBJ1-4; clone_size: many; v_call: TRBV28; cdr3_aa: ASSFMHLAEKLF
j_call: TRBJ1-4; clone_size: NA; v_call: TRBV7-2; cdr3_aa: ASSSFNRQELF
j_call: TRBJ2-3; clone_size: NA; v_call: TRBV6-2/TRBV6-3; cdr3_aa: ASSDRAPREY
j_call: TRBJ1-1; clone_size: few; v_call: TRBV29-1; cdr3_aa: SVAPGILNTEAF
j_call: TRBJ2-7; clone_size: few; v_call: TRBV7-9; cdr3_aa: ASSLVSPYYEQY
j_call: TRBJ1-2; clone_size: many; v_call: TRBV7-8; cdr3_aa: ASSLVNLGLQGYGYT
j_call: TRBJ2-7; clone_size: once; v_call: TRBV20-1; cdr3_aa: SARGFSYEQY
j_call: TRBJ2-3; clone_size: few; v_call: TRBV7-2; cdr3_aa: ASSLGFGGRRDTQY
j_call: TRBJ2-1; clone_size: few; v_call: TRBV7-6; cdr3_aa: ASSQGLAAYNEQF
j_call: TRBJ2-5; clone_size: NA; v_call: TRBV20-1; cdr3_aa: SAASGTGLSEY
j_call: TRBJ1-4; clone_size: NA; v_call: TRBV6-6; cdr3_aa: ASSYGHAPEKLF
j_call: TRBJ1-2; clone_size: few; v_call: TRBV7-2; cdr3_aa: ASSLAKGTPYGYT
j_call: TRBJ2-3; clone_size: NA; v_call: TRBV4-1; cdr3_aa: ASSQTAGLAGAAGTQY
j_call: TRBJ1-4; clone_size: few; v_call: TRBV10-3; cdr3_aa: ATQGEDEKLF
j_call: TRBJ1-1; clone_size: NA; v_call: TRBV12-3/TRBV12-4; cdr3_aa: ASSLGSGGRTEAF
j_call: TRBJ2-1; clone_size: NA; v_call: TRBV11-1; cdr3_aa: ASSSYPGGAGGNEQF
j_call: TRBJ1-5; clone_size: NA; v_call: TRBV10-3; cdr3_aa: AISESERERQPQH
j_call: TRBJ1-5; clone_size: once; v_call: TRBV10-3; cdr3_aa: AIRKERGSQPQH
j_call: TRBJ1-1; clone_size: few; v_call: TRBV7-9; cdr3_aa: ASSSKGGVGTEAF
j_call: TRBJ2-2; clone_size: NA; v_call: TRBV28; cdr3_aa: ASSINIRLAGGNTGELF
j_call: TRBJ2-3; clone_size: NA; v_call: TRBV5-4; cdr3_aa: ASSLARGLLGSTDTQY
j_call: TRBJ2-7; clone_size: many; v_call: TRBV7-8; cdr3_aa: ASKTSGSHSSEQY
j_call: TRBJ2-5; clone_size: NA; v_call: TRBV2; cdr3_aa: ASSVRFQETQY
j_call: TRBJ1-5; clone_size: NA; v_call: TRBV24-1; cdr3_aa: ATSDLDSLQPQH
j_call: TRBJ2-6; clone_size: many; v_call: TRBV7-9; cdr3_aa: ASSFQEGQSSGANVLT
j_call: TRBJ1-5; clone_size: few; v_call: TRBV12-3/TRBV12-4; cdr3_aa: ASSFMGAPQH
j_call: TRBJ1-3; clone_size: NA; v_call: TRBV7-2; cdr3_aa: ASSATGRGTGNTIY
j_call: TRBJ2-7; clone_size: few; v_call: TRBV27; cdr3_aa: ASSPSGAYEQY
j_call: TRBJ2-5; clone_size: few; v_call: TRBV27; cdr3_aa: ASSFGTVGQETQY
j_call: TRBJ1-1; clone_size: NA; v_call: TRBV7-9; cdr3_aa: ASSLFGGGQGGTEAF
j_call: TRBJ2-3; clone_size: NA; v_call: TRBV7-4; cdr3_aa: ASSPLASPAGGYTDTQY
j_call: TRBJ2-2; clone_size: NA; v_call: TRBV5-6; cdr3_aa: ASSAVIRGPWDTGELF
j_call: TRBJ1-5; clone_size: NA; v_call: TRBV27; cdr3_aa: ASSFEGPNSNQPQH
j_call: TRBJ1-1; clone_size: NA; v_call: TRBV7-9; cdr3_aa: ASSQTTGPNTEAF
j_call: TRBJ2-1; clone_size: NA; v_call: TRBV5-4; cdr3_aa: ASSFGTERSEQF
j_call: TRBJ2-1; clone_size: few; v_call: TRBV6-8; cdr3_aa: ASRGTGSTYNEQF
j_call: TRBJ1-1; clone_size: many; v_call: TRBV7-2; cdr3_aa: ASSGRKGEAF
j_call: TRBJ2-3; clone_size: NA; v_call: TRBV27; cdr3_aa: ASCFRWARTDTQY
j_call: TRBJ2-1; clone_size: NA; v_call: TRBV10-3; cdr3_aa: AIGDSNEQF
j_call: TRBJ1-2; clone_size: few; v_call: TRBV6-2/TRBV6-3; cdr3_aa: ASSYSTGDGYT
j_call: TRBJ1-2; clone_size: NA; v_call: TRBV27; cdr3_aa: ASSSSGPDYGYT
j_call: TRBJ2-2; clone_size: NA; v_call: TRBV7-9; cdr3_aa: ASSYGLSNTGELF
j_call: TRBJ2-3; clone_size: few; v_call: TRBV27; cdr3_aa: ASRRDKPLSPPSTDTQY